Listed below are T cell receptor beta chains from one sample, sequenced in a study of vaccination effects on CD4 cells after COVID-19. Clones were read by immunoSEQ multiplex PCR, and TCRdb kept only the in-frame ones, dropping some. The table has around 53,000 clones, more than 75% seen once. Which antigens these TCRs recognize remains unknown. This specimen consisted of CD4+ T cells from PBMCs cultured with HIV peptides, obtained before COVID-19 vaccination. These receptors were taken from a human donor who had a prior SARS-CoV-2 infection. CDR3s include the opening cysteine and the closing phenylalanine or tryptophan. D genes are given only for firm matches. The listing skips clone size in some rows; elsewhere it reads once, few, many or a size class.

abundance	v_gene	j_gene	d_gene	CDR3nt	CDR3aa
-	TRBV4-2	TRBJ1-2	-	TGTGCCAGCAGCCAAGAAAGTGCGGACATCTATGGCTACACCTTC	CASSQESADIYGYTF
-	TRBV4-1	TRBJ2-7	TRBD1	TGCGCCAGCAGCCAGTACGGGACAGCTAGCTCCTACGAGCAGTACTTC	CASSQYGTASSYEQYF
few	TRBV7-3	TRBJ2-7	-	TGTGCCAGCAGCCCTAACTGGGGGAGGGAGCAGTACTTC	CASSPNWGREQYF
-	TRBV12-3/TRBV12-4	TRBJ2-3	-	TGTGCCAGCAATCGACAAAGCACAGATACGCAGTATTTT	CASNRQSTDTQYF
-	TRBV18	TRBJ1-3	-	TGTGCCAGCTCACCGACCGGGCCGCCGTCTGGAAACACCATATATTTT	CASSPTGPPSGNTIYF
-	TRBV5-5	TRBJ1-1	-	TGTGCCAGCAGCCATACAGGGAGATCCACTGAAGCTTTCTTT	CASSHTGRSTEAFF
-	TRBV18	TRBJ2-1	-	TGTGCCAGCTCACTTTCCTGGGCAGCGAACAATGAGCAGTTCTTC	CASSLSWAANNEQFF
-	TRBV29-1	TRBJ2-3	-	TGCAGCGGGGGGGGGACCAGGGGTTGGGATACGCAGTATTTT	CSGGGTRGWDTQYF
-	TRBV19	TRBJ2-7	-	TGTGCCAGTAGTATGTGGGAAGGCTCCTACGAGCAGTACTTC	CASSMWEGSYEQYF
-	TRBV7-9	TRBJ1-5	-	TGTGCCAGCACCCAAGAGGGGGGGTGGCCCCAGCATTTT	CASTQEGGWPQHF
-	TRBV15	TRBJ2-2	TRBD1	TGTGCCACCAGACCCGGACAGGGTATCCCCGGGGAGCTGTTTTTT	CATRPGQGIPGELFF
once	TRBV11-3	TRBJ2-4	-	TGTGCCAGCAGCTTAGCGGTTGCAGGGGCCCCTTTGCCCATTCAGTACTTC	CASSLAVAGAPLPIQYF
-	TRBV9	TRBJ2-1	TRBD2	TGTGCCAGCAGCGTAGCTTCGGAGACTAGCGGGGGGGCTTGGAATGAGCAGTTCTTC	CASSVASETSGGAWNEQFF
-	TRBV10-3	TRBJ2-2	-	TGTGCCATCAGCAGCACGAACACCGGGGAGCTGTTTTTT	CAISSTNTGELFF
-	TRBV6-2/TRBV6-3	TRBJ1-6	-	TGTGCCAGCAGTTACCCCCAGACAAGACTCCACTTT	CASSYPQTRLHF
-	TRBV7-2	TRBJ1-6	-	TGTGCCAGCAGCTTAGATCCTGGGTATTCACCCCTCCACTTT	CASSLDPGYSPLHF
-	TRBV2	TRBJ2-1	TRBD2	TGTGCCAGCATTGGTTTGCTAGCGGGATTGGTGCATGAGCAGTTCTTC	CASIGLLAGLVHEQFF
-	TRBV19	TRBJ1-4	-	TGTGCCAGTAGTATAGATTTTCTCAGTGAAAAACTGTTTTTT	CASSIDFLSEKLFF
-	TRBV7-9	TRBJ1-1	-	TGTGCCAGCAGCTTAGAGATGAACACTGAAGCTTTCTTT	CASSLEMNTEAFF
-	TRBV18	TRBJ2-7	-	TGTGCCAGCTCACCGACATCCCCGGGGGGCCACGAGCAGTACTTC	CASSPTSPGGHEQYF
-	TRBV4-2	TRBJ2-3	-	TGTGCCAGCAGCCAAGATCACAGCACAGATACGCAGTATTTT	CASSQDHSTDTQYF
-	TRBV3-1/TRBV3-2	TRBJ2-5	-	TGTGCCAGCAGCCAAGGGGTAGGGACCCAGTACTTC	CASSQGVGTQYF
-	TRBV30	TRBJ2-2	-	TGTGCCTGGAGAGACCCGACAGACACCGGGGAGCTGTTTTTT	CAWRDPTDTGELFF